This TCR beta chain comes out of a study of T cells in Graves' hyperthyroidism and ophthalmopathy. General study points: Peripheral blood also featured most of the thyroid clonotypes expanded above 0.001.

RNA transcripts gave rise to amplified TCR beta CDR3 regions. Researchers ran a first-round RT-PCR on the TCR CDR3 using the HTBI primer set. Via MiXCR, TCRdb re-called the multiplex PCR reads, giving one row per CDR3 protein. The profile shows around 690,000 distinct CDR3 sequences, approximately 15% of them singletons. Thyroid ultrasound, orbital computed tomography, clinical symptoms, and serum thyroxine and TRAb underpinned diagnoses. PBMCs stemmed from under 11 ml fresh peripheral blood. This clonotype was observed many times. Its target is not known. The CDR3 sequence is 15 residues long. V lost 2 bases and J lost 6, with 14 bases in between. Germline CDR1 and CDR2: SGHAT and FQNNGV.

The chain uses TRBV11-2 and TRBJ1-5, with D tentatively TRBD1 (5 bases). This receptor was taken from a man between 50 and 59 years old with Graves' hyperthyroidism. Sequencing used blood. The CDR3 coding sequence is TGTGCCAGCAGCTTAACGGGGCAGGGAACTCAGCCCCAGCATTTT. Its translation: CASSLTGQGTQPQHF.